Listed below are T cell receptor beta chains from one sample, sequenced in a study of radiotherapy plus CTLA-4 blockade in lung cancer. Produced via immunoSEQ multiplex PCR; TCRdb's table is partial and in-frame only. Of some 90,000 clones in the sample, around 87% were seen once. Sequencing used peripheral blood, obtained from a patient treated with radiotherapy plus ipilimumab. The receptors here all came from a human donor with non-small cell lung cancer who had a partial response to radiotherapy plus ipilimumab. Both conserved end residues are part of each CDR3. A D gene is named only where the DNA matches it firmly. The listing skips clone size in some rows; elsewhere it reads once, few, many or a size class.

TRBV6-1	.	.	TRBJ1-1	CASSEARNTEAFF	TGTGCCAGCAGTGAAGCCCGTAACACTGAAGCTTTCTTT
TRBV6-6	.	.	TRBJ2-5	CASSSSEGGETQYF	TGTGCCAGCAGTTCATCCGAGGGGGGGGAGACCCAGTACTTC
TRBV6-6	.	TRBD1	TRBJ2-1	CASRRGGQSNEQFF	TGTGCCAGCAGGAGAGGGGGACAGTCCAATGAGCAGTTCTTC
TRBV4-1	.	TRBD1	TRBJ1-1	CASSPLDRAGTEAFF	TGCGCCAGCAGCCCACTGGACAGGGCGGGCACTGAAGCTTTCTTT
TRBV29-1	.	TRBD1	TRBJ1-4	CSVARQGMNNEKLFF	TGCAGCGTTGCTAGACAGGGGATGAATAATGAAAAACTGTTTTTT
TRBV7-2	.	.	TRBJ1-2	CASSAGPGAGGGGYTF	TGTGCCAGCAGCGCGGGACCGGGAGCCGGTGGGGGTGGCTACACCTTC
TRBV5-1	.	TRBD1	TRBJ2-2	CASSINRDRGTGELFF	TGCGCCAGCAGCATCAACCGGGACAGGGGGACCGGGGAGCTGTTTTTT
TRBV10-1	.	.	TRBJ1-5	CASSPNVGGTQHF	TGCGCCAGCAGTCCTAATGTAGGGGGAACCCAGCATTTT
TRBV7-2	.	TRBD1	TRBJ2-3	CASSPRGPGTGTDTQYF	TGTGCCAGCAGCCCCCGGGGGCCCGGGACAGGGACTGATACGCAGTATTTT
TRBV27	.	.	TRBJ2-7	CASSLMWTPVYEQYF	TGTGCCAGCAGTTTAATGTGGACTCCCGTCTACGAGCAGTACTTC
TRBV6-5	.	.	TRBJ1-1	CASSFTRGGKAEAFF	TGTGCCAGCAGCTTTACCAGGGGTGGTAAGGCTGAAGCTTTCTTT
TRBV28	.	.	TRBJ2-3	CASISWRANTDTQYF	TGTGCCAGCATCTCCTGGCGGGCTAACACAGATACGCAGTATTTT
TRBV6-6	.	.	TRBJ1-4	CASRHGQNDEKLFF	TGTGCCAGCCGACATGGACAGAACGATGAAAAACTGTTTTTT
TRBV27	.	TRBD1	TRBJ2-1	CASSPNDRGSYNEQFF	TGTGCCAGCAGTCCAAATGACAGGGGGTCCTACAATGAGCAGTTCTTC
TRBV27	.	TRBD2	TRBJ2-4	CASSSLALAKNIQYF	TGTGCCAGCAGTTCACTAGCGTTAGCCAAAAACATTCAGTACTTC
TRBV5-1	.	TRBD1	TRBJ1-4	CASRMTGGLEKLFF	TGCGCCAGCAGGATGACAGGGGGTCTTGAGAAACTGTTTTTT
TRBV28	.	.	TRBJ2-1	CASSPVSGGSYNEQFF	TGTGCCAGCAGTCCCGTTTCTGGCGGCTCCTACAATGAGCAGTTCTTC
TRBV14	.	TRBD1	TRBJ1-1	CASSQGQGGTEAFF	TGTGCCAGCAGCCAGGGACAGGGGGGAACTGAAGCTTTCTTT
TRBV5-1	.	TRBD1	TRBJ1-6	CASSSQPGQGPLHF	TGCGCCAGCAGCTCGCAGCCGGGACAGGGACCCCTCCACTTT
TRBV19	.	.	TRBJ1-5	CASSIAGRQHF	TGTGCCAGTAGTATTGCAGGGCGGCAGCATTTT
TRBV6-5	.	.	TRBJ1-1	CASSFRGGADTEAFF	TGTGCCAGCAGTTTCCGCGGGGGCGCGGACACTGAAGCTTTCTTT
TRBV27	.	.	TRBJ1-1	CASSPPEMNTEAFF	TGTGCCAGCAGTCCCCCCGAGATGAACACTGAAGCTTTCTTT
TRBV28	.	.	TRBJ1-2	CAISTGDRYGYTF	TGTGCCATCTCGACAGGAGATAGGTATGGCTACACCTTC
TRBV20-1	.	.	TRBJ2-1	CSAMSNEQFF	TGCAGTGCTATGAGTAATGAGCAGTTCTTC
TRBV6-5	.	TRBD1	TRBJ2-7	CASSDPGGYRHEQYF	TGTGCCAGCAGCGACCCAGGGGGCTATAGACACGAGCAGTACTTC
TRBV4-2	.	.	TRBJ1-1	CASTVQGSSEAFF	TGTGCCAGCACCGTACAGGGTAGTTCTGAAGCTTTCTTT
TRBV18	.	TRBD2	TRBJ2-5	CASSPPMGLADPQETQYF	TGTGCCAGCTCACCACCGATGGGACTAGCGGACCCACAAGAGACCCAGTACTTC
TRBV2	.	.	TRBJ2-3	CASSPNPGTTDTQYF	TGTGCCAGCAGTCCCAACCCCGGGACTACAGATACGCAGTATTTT
TRBV28	.	TRBD1	TRBJ1-5	CASSSGQGVNQPQHF	TGTGCCAGCAGCTCGGGACAGGGAGTGAATCAGCCCCAGCATTTT
TRBV2	.	.	TRBJ1-2	CASNRRYDGYTF	TGTGCCAGCAACCGGAGATATGATGGCTACACCTTC
TRBV27	.	.	TRBJ1-2	CASSLTARRTFYTF	TGTGCCAGCAGTCTTACAGCTCGCCGTACCTTTTACACCTTC
TRBV6-5	.	TRBD1	TRBJ2-2	CASMSGTANTGELFF	TGTGCCAGCATGTCCGGGACAGCGAACACCGGGGAGCTGTTTTTT
TRBV28	.	.	TRBJ1-2	CATPLRGNYGYTF	TGTGCCACCCCTCTCCGAGGTAACTATGGCTACACCTTC
TRBV28	.	.	TRBJ2-5	CASSTLTAVRETQYF	TGTGCCAGCAGTACGTTGACAGCCGTCCGAGAGACCCAGTACTTC
TRBV6-1	.	.	TRBJ1-4	CASRQGLNEKLFF	TGTGCCAGTAGGCAGGGCTTAAATGAAAAACTGTTTTTT
TRBV4-3	once	.	TRBJ2-3	CASSYSTGLTDTQYF	TGCGCCAGCAGCTACTCGACAGGCCTCACAGATACGCAGTATTTT
TRBV7-6	.	TRBD1	TRBJ1-2	CASSLLGTDGVYGYTF	TGTGCCAGCAGCTTACTGGGGACAGACGGGGTATATGGCTACACCTTC
TRBV7-2	.	.	TRBJ1-2	CASSLLSDGYTF	TGTGCCAGCAGCTTACTCTCAGATGGCTACACCTTC
TRBV18	.	TRBD2	TRBJ2-1	CASRKAGGVENEQFF	TGTGCCAGCCGGAAAGCGGGAGGTGTTGAAAATGAGCAGTTCTTC
TRBV5-1	.	.	TRBJ1-1	CASSLDQGGGTEAFF	TGCGCCAGCAGCTTGGATCAGGGAGGAGGCACTGAAGCTTTCTTT
TRBV9	few	.	TRBJ2-3	CASSVATGGAGPTDTQYF	TGTGCCAGCAGCGTAGCTACGGGTGGGGCGGGACCCACAGATACGCAGTATTTT
TRBV4-2	once	.	TRBJ2-2	CASSQDLGGGPTGELFF	TGTGCCAGCAGCCAAGATCTAGGAGGAGGGCCAACCGGGGAGCTGTTTTTT
TRBV7-2	.	.	TRBJ2-5	CASSPIPGDVSQYF	TGTGCCAGCAGCCCTATCCCGGGAGATGTCTCCCAGTACTTC
TRBV10-1	.	.	TRBJ2-1	CASSLTDSSYNEQFF	TGCGCCAGCAGCCTGACAGACAGCTCCTACAATGAGCAGTTCTTC
TRBV28	.	.	TRBJ1-6	CASSSLTGAVSPLHF	TGTGCCAGCAGTTCACTGACAGGTGCCGTGTCACCCCTCCACTTT
TRBV7-2	.	.	TRBJ2-2	CASSLLAGRVTGELFF	TGTGCCAGCAGCTTATTGGCGGGGCGCGTCACCGGGGAGCTGTTTTTT
TRBV7-9	once	.	TRBJ1-2	CASSDLEPFYGYTF	TGTGCCAGCAGCGATTTAGAACCTTTCTATGGCTACACCTTC
TRBV10-2	.	TRBD2	TRBJ2-6	CASSSGLAGRAGANVLTF	TGCGCCAGCAGTAGTGGACTAGCGGGAAGGGCTGGGGCCAACGTCCTGACTTTC
TRBV2	.	.	TRBJ1-5	CASSDVQGYQPQHF	TGTGCCAGCAGTGACGTCCAGGGGTATCAGCCCCAGCATTTT
TRBV4-1	.	TRBD2	TRBJ2-3	CASSHILAGVDDTQYF	TGCGCCAGCAGCCATATACTAGCGGGAGTAGATGATACGCAGTATTTT
TRBV6-1	once	TRBD1	TRBJ1-4	CASLPGQDEKLFF	TGTGCCAGTCTTCCGGGACAGGACGAAAAACTGTTTTTT
TRBV7-2	.	.	TRBJ1-1	CASSWRMVGLMNTEAFF	TGTGCCAGCAGCTGGCGGATGGTCGGGTTGATGAACACTGAAGCTTTCTTT
TRBV6-1	.	.	TRBJ1-1	CASSFTPGMGTEAFF	TGTGCCAGCAGCTTTACCCCAGGGATGGGCACTGAAGCTTTCTTT
TRBV28	.	TRBD2	TRBJ2-1	CATLAGGQVVNEQFF	TGTGCCACTTTAGCGGGAGGCCAGGTCGTCAATGAGCAGTTCTTC
TRBV5-6	.	TRBD2	TRBJ2-4	CASSYRGTSSKNIQYF	TGTGCCAGCAGCTACCGTGGGACTAGCAGTAAAAACATTCAGTACTTC
TRBV6-6	.	.	TRBJ1-1	CASSAPDDRTTEAFF	TGTGCCAGCAGTGCACCCGACGACAGAACCACTGAAGCTTTCTTT
TRBV5-1	.	.	TRBJ1-2	CASSFDTDYGYTF	TGCGCCAGCAGTTTCGACACGGACTATGGCTACACCTTC